This entry is about one T cell receptor beta chain. The entry originates in a study of blood T cell repertoires in COVID-19. Study context: Sites across the United States, Italy and Spain contributed samples from acute and convalescent COVID-19. PBMCs, B-cell-depleted T cells, or T cells provided the cDNA or gDNA that made up the material.

Per the authors' pipeline: Nucleated cell number was recorded as an estimate derived from reference gene primer amplification. Clones were read by immunoSEQ multiplex PCR, and TCRdb kept only the in-frame ones, dropping some. The DNA was the basis for D and trimming; V, J and clone size are from that table. The sample lists 200,000 to 250,000 clones, around 89% seen once, with about 6.7% in the top ten. Enrolment of Seattle patients took place during active infection, and they were followed longitudinally. Trimming stripped 4 bases from V and 5 bases from J, with 18 bases between. The germline V gene encodes CDR1 SGHAT and CDR2 FQNNGV. The CDR3 length is 16 residues.

This chain links TRBV11-2 with TRBJ2-1; D gene unclear. The sequenced sample was peripheral blood. This receptor was identified in a woman in her twenties or thirties with COVID-19, enrolled during active disease. In DNA form, the CDR3 reads TGTGCCAGCAGCTCCGCGCCTGGGCAGATGAACAATGAGCAGTTCTTC. This sequence encodes CASSSAPGQMNNEQFF. The whole variable domain, filled in from reference TRBV11-2 and TRBJ2-1, reads EAGVAQSPRYKIIEKRQSVAFWCNPISGHATLYWYQQILGQGPKLLIQFQNNGVVDDSQLPKDRFSAERLKGVDSTLKIQPAKLEDSAVYLCASSSAPGQMNNEQFFGPGTRLTVL.